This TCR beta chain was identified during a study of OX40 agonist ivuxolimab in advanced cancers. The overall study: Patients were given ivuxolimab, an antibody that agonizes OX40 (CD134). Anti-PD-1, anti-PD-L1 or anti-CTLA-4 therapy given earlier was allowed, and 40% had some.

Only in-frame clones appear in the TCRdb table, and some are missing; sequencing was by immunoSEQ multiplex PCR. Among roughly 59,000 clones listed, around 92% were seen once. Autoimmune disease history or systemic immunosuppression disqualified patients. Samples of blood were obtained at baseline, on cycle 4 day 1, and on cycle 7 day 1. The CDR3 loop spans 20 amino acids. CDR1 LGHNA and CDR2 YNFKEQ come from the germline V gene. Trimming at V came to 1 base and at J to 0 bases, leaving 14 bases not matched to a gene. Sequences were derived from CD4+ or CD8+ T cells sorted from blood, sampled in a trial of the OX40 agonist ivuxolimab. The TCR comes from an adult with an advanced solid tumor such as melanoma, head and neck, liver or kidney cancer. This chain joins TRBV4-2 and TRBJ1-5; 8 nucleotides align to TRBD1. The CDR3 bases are TGTGCCAGCAGCCAAGGGAGGGGGTACAGGGGGGAGTATAGCAATCAGCCCCAGCATTTT. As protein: CASSQGRGYRGEYSNQPQHF.